This T cell receptor (beta chain) emerged from a study of control samples from healthy donors and cancer patients. Assay used: immunoSEQ multiplex PCR; TCRdb lists only in-frame clones, some missing. The table records tens of thousands of clones, around nine tenths of them present only once. V was shortened by 4 bases and J by 1 base, with 11 bases between the two germline ends. Germline V lookup: CDR1 SEHNR, CDR2 FQNEAQ (reference sequence). CDR3 length: 15 residues. The chain carries TRBV7-9 and TRBJ1-5; D unclear. The clonotype was recovered from a man aged 50 to 60 in good health. Sequenced sample: blood. CDR3 loop: CASSSDGRSNQPQHF. Here the CDR3 DNA reads TGTGCCAGCAGCTCAGACGGACGGAGCAATCAGCCCCAGCATTTT.